Below, one T cell receptor (beta chain) is given with its context. This clone's antigen is unknown. Base qualities are missing; no much larger clone stands one base away. This entry belongs to a study of T cell responses to AZD1222 COVID-19 vaccine listed by TCRdb under 2021. Background on the whole study: AZD1222 recipients whose second dose came at about 4 weeks and those whose second dose came at about 12 weeks were combined into one group, since spike-specific TCR depth and breadth did not differ between the two schedules. A total of over 230 trial participants underwent TCR sequencing, of whom 200 to 220 had received two doses of AZD1222 and around 26 had received two doses of the MenACWY control vaccine. Trial participants were enrolled into age subgroups of 18-55, 56-69 and 70-plus years, which contained 148, 28 and 57 TCR-sequenced participants, respectively. General conclusions and limits of the study: Reportedly, almost half of the unique spike-specific TCRs recognized epitopes lying outside the regions that are mutated in the B.1.351 and B.1.1.7 variants. After two AZD1222 doses, spike-specific TCR breadth and depth were significantly higher than at day 0 and than in MenACWY recipients. Because no samples from the day 14 peak response were available, repertoires could be characterized only after the peak T cell response. Participants were mostly white British and included more females than males, and it was suggested by the authors that clonal diversity may have been underestimated. Conclusions about previously exposed vaccinees are limited because only six or seven AZD1222 recipients were SARS-CoV-2 seropositive at baseline. The whole spike protein was spanned by vaccine-associated CD4 TCRs, and dominant responses were seen in regions 160-218 and 743-854. In the small 56-69-year group, the increase in depth fell short of significance, most likely because of low power.

The CDR3 regions of human TCRbeta chains were analyzed by immunosequencing. The paper's processing steps were these. Repertoire TCRs were checked for matches against a reference library of SARS-CoV-2-specific TCRs that had been generated using the MIRA antigen-specificity platform. Breadth was defined as the fraction of unique TCRs that were SARS-CoV-2-associated, and depth was defined as the fraction of total T cells that were SARS-CoV-2-associated. Using the MIRA data, every spike-specific TCR was mapped to the spike region that the TCR reacted to and assigned to either a CD4 or a CD8 class. Log10-transformed breadth and depth values were compared by one-way ANOVA with Sidak's multiple comparisons tests. TCRdb holds this immuneACCESS table with in-frame rearrangements only. Some clones are missing; in checked studies, unresolved V genes explain under half, and the rest has no known cause. From that table come the V and J calls and clone size; the DNA was used to work out D and trimming. This sample is represented by approximately 70,000 clones; 75% to 90% of them were singletons. Under 3% of the sample goes to the ten largest clones.

In light of the paper, this sample's time point label describes: baseline before first vaccination. Vaccinee samples came from UK trials COV001 and COV002, including a single-blind randomized controlled phase 2/3 trial of AZD1222 (ChAdOx1 nCoV-19) in healthy adults. For TCRbeta chain sequencing, PBMC samples from trial participants were taken at day 0 and at day 28 after the second dose. From a lookup of the germline V gene, CDR1 and CDR2 are KGHDR and SFDVKD. V and J are truncated by 4 bases and 5 bases respectively, leaving an intervening sequence of 5 bases. From its cysteine to its phenylalanine, the CDR3 spans 11 amino acids. Only the CDR3 DNA is retained, 33 bases long and in frame from the first base.

The receptor was isolated from an adult in good health. Sequenced here: peripheral blood, sampled on day 0 of AZD1222 vaccination. The chain is encoded by TRBV24-1 joined to TRBJ2-7; no confident D gene assignment can be made. The CDR3 corresponds to CATSEGNEQYF. The DNA sequence follows: TGTGCCACCAGTGAGGGTAACGAGCAGTACTTC.